The 24 T cell receptor beta chains below come from one sample, sequenced in a study of blood T cell repertoires in COVID-19. Using immunoSEQ multiplex PCR, the repertoire was profiled, and TCRdb retains in-frame clones only, with some absent. The sample consists of roughly 41,000 clones, approximately 80% of them appearing once. The sequencing input was peripheral blood. The origin of the receptors is a man aged 50-60 years with active COVID-19.

About this clone itself: A junction end diverges from the germline sequence, so it may reflect a read error. This chain connects TRBV27 to TRBJ1-2, with D possibly being TRBD1 (6 bases). The CDR3 consists of 14 residues. Germline V lookup: CDR1 MNHEY, CDR2 SMNVEV (reference sequence). The CDR3 DNA reads as TGTGCCAGCAGTTTAATTGGGGGGGCGACTCTTCTTGGCTTC. As protein: CASSLIGGATLLGF.

This clone was seen just once. The chain combines TRBV5-1 with TRBJ2-7; 8 bases map to TRBD1. Germline V gene data show CDR1 as SGHRS and CDR2 as YFSETQ. Trimming removed 5 bases from V and 3 bases from J; junction bases left unmatched: 7. The CDR3 consists of 14 residues. The CDR3 bases are TGCGCCAGCAGTACACGGACAGGGTACTACGAGCAGTACTTC. The encoded protein is CASSTRTGYYEQYF.

This clone was recorded once. V and J are TRBV18 and TRBJ1-5, with a possible D match to TRBD1 (5 bases). Germline CDR1 reads KGHSH; CDR2 reads LQKENI. The CDR3 length is 13 residues. The V and J ends lost 6 bases and 3 bases respectively, with 9 bases between them. The chain's CDR3 is CASSGGPNQPQHF. CDR3 coding DNA: TGTGCCAGCTCGGGGGGTCCCAATCAGCCCCAGCATTTT.

This clone was picked up a small number of times. This chain uses TRBV7-9 with TRBJ1-5; D remains unclear. There are 15 residues in the CDR3. Germline CDR1 and CDR2: SEHNR and FQNEAQ (reference sequence). Trimming removed 5 bases from V and 4 bases from J, with 15 bases in between. CDR3 in DNA: TGTGCCAGCAGCCGAGCTGAGGCCCCAAATCAGCCCCAGCATTTT. This sequence encodes CASSRAEAPNQPQHF.

The gene calls are TRBV28 and TRBJ2-7, with 9 nucleotides matching TRBD2. Trimming took 5 bases from V and 4 from J; bases not matched to a gene: 3. Germline V CDR1 and CDR2: MDHEN, SYDVKM. CDR3 length equals 13 residues. As DNA, the CDR3 is TGTGCCAGCAGTAGCGGGGGGTCTTACGAGCAGTACTTC. Encoded protein: CASSSGGSYEQYF.

The rearrangement joins TRBV15 to TRBJ1-4, with D perhaps TRBD1 (6 bases). The CDR3 is 13 residues long. Germline CDR1 LNHNV, CDR2 YYDKDF (reference sequence). Trimming removed 5 bases from V and 3 bases from J, with 7 bases in between. The CDR3 DNA reads TGTGCCACCAGCCGGACAGCTAATGAAAAACTGTTTTTT. Protein: CATSRTANEKLFF.

CDR3 nucleotides: TGTGCCAGCAGTGGAGGGGGGGGCACAGATACGCAGTATTTT. This codes for CASSGGGGTDTQYF. The rearrangement uses TRBV2 and TRBJ2-3; D is possibly TRBD2 (7 bases). The CDR3 loop spans 14 amino acids. Germline V lookup: CDR1 SNHLY, CDR2 FYNNEI. V was clipped by 4 bases and J by 1 base, with 9 bases between them.

V usage is TRBV10-2 and J usage is TRBJ1-1; 11 nucleotides agree with TRBD1. The length of the CDR3 is 14 residues. V dropped 6 bases and J dropped 3; count of bases not matched to a gene: 3. Looked up from germline, CDR1 is WSHSY and CDR2 is SAAADI. CDR3: CASSGTGGYTEAFF. The CDR3 region has the DNA TGCGCCAGCAGCGGGACAGGGGGATACACTGAAGCTTTCTTT.

This chain connects TRBV10-1 to TRBJ1-2; TRBD1 aligns across 9 bases. V shed 3 bases, J shed 6 bases, and the junction held 2 bases outside the gene matches. CDR1 is WNHNN and CDR2 is SYGVQD in the germline V gene (reference sequence). The CDR3 is made up of 13 amino acids. The CDR3 sequence is CASSEQGADGYTF. CDR3 DNA: TGCGCCAGCAGTGAACAGGGGGCCGATGGCTACACCTTC.

The genes are TRBV7-9 and TRBJ2-2, with D maybe TRBD1 (6 bases). Per germline, CDR1 SEHNR and CDR2 FQNEAQ (reference sequence). The V end lost 5 bases, the J end lost 1 base, and 11 bases lay between the germline ends. The CDR3 consists of 15 residues. CDR3 sequence reads: CASSIVRGNTGELFF. DNA of the CDR3: TGTGCCAGCAGCATAGTCAGGGGGAACACCGGGGAGCTGTTTTTT. The variable domain in full, with the rest retrieved from reference TRBV7-9 and TRBJ2-2, is DTGVSQNPRHKITKRGQNVTFRCDPISEHNRLYWYRQTLGQGPEFLTYFQNEAQLEKSRLLSDRFSAERPKGSFSTLEIQRTEQGDSAMYLCASSIVRGNTGELFFGEGSRLTVL.

The chain is built from TRBV10-1 and TRBJ1-1; no firm D call. The germline gives CDR1 WNHNN, CDR2 SYGVQD (reference sequence). The CDR3 is 11 residues long. V was cut by 3 bases and J by 5 bases, with 4 bases left in between. CDR3 sequence reads: CASSDGTEAFF. DNA for the CDR3: TGCGCCAGCAGTGACGGGACTGAAGCTTTCTTT.

V usage is TRBV4-3 and J usage is TRBJ2-6; a possible D gene is TRBD2 (5 bases). The germline V and J ends were trimmed by 0 bases and 15 bases, with 12 bases remaining between them. This CDR3 region has 13 residues. Per germline, CDR1 LGHNA and CDR2 YSLEER. CDR3 amino acids: CASSQEEERPLTF. The CDR3, as DNA: TGCGCCAGCAGCCAAGAGGAGGAGAGGCCCCTGACTTTC.

The rearrangement links TRBV7-6 to TRBJ2-1; D call uncertain. Germline V lookup: CDR1 SGHVS, CDR2 FNYEAQ. Trimming took off 1 base at V and 1 base at J, with 14 bases between the two ends. This CDR3 region has 17 residues. The CDR3 DNA sequence: TGTGCCAGCAGCTTAGGACCCTCAGGCCCATCCTACAATGAGCAGTTCTTC. Amino acids: CASSLGPSGPSYNEQFF.

The CDR3 here is CSAATQNTEAFF. The CDR3, as DNA: TGCAGCGCTGCAACACAGAACACTGAAGCTTTCTTT. The chain uses TRBV29-1 and TRBJ1-1; D not certain. Germline CDR1 SQVTM, CDR2 ANQGSEA. V gave up 7 bases and J gave up 1 base, with 10 bases separating them. The CDR3 has 12 residues.

V is TRBV5-1 and J is TRBJ2-1, with 11 positions matching TRBD2. Germline-derived CDR1 and CDR2 are SGHRS and YFSETQ. After removal of 2 bases from V and 6 bases from J, the junction contained 1 base not matched to a gene. The CDR3 is 14 amino acids. CDR3 region: CASSFTSGGNEQFF. The CDR3 DNA reads as TGCGCCAGCAGCTTCACTAGCGGGGGCAATGAGCAGTTCTTC.

This clone was observed a single time. V gene TRBV5-1 combines with J gene TRBJ2-7; a possible D gene is TRBD1 (6 bases). Trimming took 0 bases from V and 3 from J, leaving 13 bases between them. Germline V lookup: CDR1 SGHRS, CDR2 YFSETQ. This CDR3 is built from 15 residues. CDR3 DNA sequence: TGCGCCAGCAGCTTGGGCTCAGGGGAAAACTACGAGCAGTACTTC. It specifies CASSLGSGENYEQYF.

This chain connects TRBV6-5 to TRBJ2-1, with D possibly being TRBD2 (6 bases). With 6 bases removed from V and 9 bases from J, the gap between germline ends came to 21 bases. CDR3 length equals 15 residues. In germline, CDR1 is MNHEY, CDR2 SVGAGI. CDR3 in DNA: TGTGCCAGCAGGCCGGCCGGGGGTCGGGTCGGTGAGCAGTTCTTC. Its protein product is CASRPAGGRVGEQFF.

The chain has TRBV5-1 and TRBJ2-2, with 7 bases that match TRBD1. The germline gives CDR1 SGHRS, CDR2 YFSETQ. V was clipped by 0 bases and J by 5 bases; unmatched bases: 4. The CDR3 length is 15 residues. Here the CDR3 reads CASSLGGGRTGELFF. The CDR3 region has the DNA TGCGCCAGCAGCTTGGGAGGGGGCCGAACCGGGGAGCTGTTTTTT. Supplemented by reference TRBV5-1 and TRBJ2-2, the full variable domain reads KAGVTQTPRYLIKTRGQQVTLSCSPISGHRSVSWYQQTPGQGLQFLFEYFSETQRNKGNFPGRFSGRQFSNSRSEMNVSTLELGDSALYLCASSLGGGRTGELFFGEGSRLTVL.

This clone was found a few times. V and J are TRBV7-2 and TRBJ1-2; 9 bases match TRBD1. Trimming took 2 bases from V and 5 from J; bases not matched to a gene: 3. Germline CDR1 is SGHTA and CDR2 is FQGNSA. This CDR3 has 14 amino acids. The CDR3 spells CASSLTGGWYGYTF. The CDR3 region has the DNA TGTGCCAGCAGCTTAACAGGGGGCTGGTATGGCTACACCTTC.

The V gene is TRBV6-5, the J gene TRBJ2-7; 9 nucleotides match TRBD1. This CDR3 has 14 residues. The junction had 5 bases not matched to a gene; V was cut back by 5 bases and J by 3 bases. Germline V gives CDR1 MNHEY, CDR2 SVGAGI. The CDR3 region is CASSHDRGGYEQYF. CDR3 nucleotides: TGTGCCAGCAGTCACGACAGGGGGGGCTACGAGCAGTACTTC.

The chain combines TRBV7-2 with TRBJ2-1; 7 nucleotides match TRBD1. Germline V CDR1 and CDR2: SGHTA, FQGNSA. The V segment lost 5 bases and the J segment 2 bases; nucleotides outside the gene matches: 9. The CDR3 runs to 16 residues. CDR3 nucleotide sequence: TGTGCCAGCAGCCCGAGGGGGCCGGGGACCTACAATGAGCAGTTCTTC. This codes for CASSPRGPGTYNEQFF.

This chain links TRBV28 with TRBJ1-2; TRBD1 might be the D (5 bases). Germline CDR1 and CDR2: MDHEN and SYDVKM. CDR3 length: 12 amino acids. V was pared by 7 bases and J by 7 bases, with 13 bases between. CDR3 region: CASISGGVGYTF. Written as DNA, the CDR3 is TGTGCCAGCATAAGTGGGGGGGTTGGCTACACCTTC.

The chain is built from TRBV5-1 and TRBJ2-7; the D gene is possibly TRBD1 (6 bases). The length of the CDR3 is 12 residues. Germline values: CDR1 SGHRS, CDR2 YFSETQ. V was clipped by 2 bases and J by 6 bases, with 9 bases between them. The DNA of the CDR3 is TGCGCCAGCAGCTTACAGGGTTCCGAGCAGTACTTC. Translating gives CASSLQGSEQYF.

CDR3 bases: TGTGCCAGCAGTCCCCAGGGGGTATTCTCCTACGAGCAGTACTTC. Protein: CASSPQGVFSYEQYF. The rearrangement uses TRBV6-2 or TRBV6-3 and TRBJ2-7; 7 nucleotides agree with TRBD1. The CDR3 spans 15 residues. CDR1 and CDR2 (germline): MNHEY, SVGEGT. Trimming at V came to 5 bases and at J to 0 bases, leaving 7 bases not matched to a gene.